Listed below are T cell receptor beta chains from one sample, sequenced in a study of T cells in Graves' hyperthyroidism and ophthalmopathy. TCRdb redid the calling of the multiplex PCR reads with MiXCR, one entry per CDR3 protein. The sample lists about 540,000 distinct CDR3 sequences; about 45% were seen once. The sample comprised peripheral blood or thyroid tissue (not recorded which). The receptors were sampled from a woman between 18 and 29 years old with Graves' hyperthyroidism. Both conserved end residues are part of each CDR3. Fields, in order: J gene, D gene, V gene, clone size, CDR3 DNA, CDR3 protein. A D gene is named only where the DNA matches it firmly. Some rows mark clone size as missing; the rest say once, few, many or name a class of expanded clone.

J: TRBJ1-2
D: -
V: TRBV29-1
size: -
DNA: TGCAGCGTTCAAGGGTCAGGGCCTTTCTATGGCTACACCTTC
CDR3: CSVQGSGPFYGYTF

J: TRBJ1-2
D: TRBD1
V: TRBV20-1
size: -
DNA: TGCAGTGCTAGAGACCCGGACAGGGAATGGCCTGGGAACTATGGCTACACCTTC
CDR3: CSARDPDREWPGNYGYTF

J: TRBJ2-7
D: -
V: TRBV29-1
size: once
DNA: TGCAGCGCCGGGACGGCCTACAATGAGCAGTACTTC
CDR3: CSAGTAYNEQYF

J: TRBJ1-2
D: -
V: TRBV7-6
size: -
DNA: TGTGCCAGCAGCTTGGAAGGACTGTCCCTGGGCTACACCTTC
CDR3: CASSLEGLSLGYTF

J: TRBJ2-7
D: TRBD2
V: TRBV2
size: many
DNA: TGTGCCAGCAGTCCCGAAGCGGGGCCCCTCCTAGAGCAGTACTTC
CDR3: CASSPEAGPLLEQYF

J: TRBJ2-2
D: TRBD1
V: TRBV29-1
size: -
DNA: TGCAGCGTTGTACAGGGGTTAACCGGGGAGCTGTTTTTT
CDR3: CSVVQGLTGELFF

J: TRBJ2-5
D: -
V: TRBV2
size: few
DNA: TGTGCCAGCAGTTCACCCTCACCTTCGACCATCCAGGGGGAGACCCAGTACTTC
CDR3: CASSSPSPSTIQGETQYF

J: TRBJ2-5
D: TRBD2
V: TRBV20-1
size: -
DNA: TGCAGTGCCGCAGATGCTAGCGGGAGGGCCGAGTGGGAGACCCAGTACTTC
CDR3: CSAADASGRAEWETQYF

J: TRBJ2-7
D: -
V: TRBV2
size: many
DNA: TGTGCCAGCAGCGAACAACACAGCTCCTACGAGCAGTACTTC
CDR3: CASSEQHSSYEQYF

J: TRBJ2-7
D: -
V: TRBV5-1
size: -
DNA: TGCGCCAGCAGCCAAGAGCGGGTACCCTACGAGCAGTACTTC
CDR3: CASSQERVPYEQYF

J: TRBJ2-5
D: -
V: TRBV15
size: -
DNA: TGTGCCACCACGCTAGGACGCCTAGATACGCAGTACTTC
CDR3: CATTLGRLDTQYF